The present T cell receptor (beta chain) was sequenced within a study of blood T cell repertoires in COVID-19. Study in general: Sample material is recorded as cDNA or gDNA derived from T cells, B-cell-depleted T cells, or PBMCs.

Measured with immunoSEQ multiplex PCR; TCRdb has only the in-frame clones, and not every one. The data contain fewer than 250,000 clones, about 90% of them singletons. The CDR3 covers 18 residues. J gave up 11 bases and V 4 bases, and 23 bases lay outside the gene matches. Germline-derived CDR1 and CDR2 are MDHEN and SYDVKM. Living in about two dozen US areas, the participants were between 18 and 89 years of age. Clinical history reported by participants formed the basis on which cohorts were assigned. The V and J genes are TRBV28 and TRBJ1-1, with 9 bases fitting TRBD1. The TCR was taken from a woman aged 18-35 years who had recovered from COVID-19. Sequences were obtained from PBMCs or T cells enriched from blood (not recorded which). The CDR3 loop is CASSSDRDRAFSDVKAFF. The CDR3 DNA reads TGTGCCAGCAGTTCCGATCGGGACAGGGCATTCTCCGATGTGAAGGCTTTCTTT.